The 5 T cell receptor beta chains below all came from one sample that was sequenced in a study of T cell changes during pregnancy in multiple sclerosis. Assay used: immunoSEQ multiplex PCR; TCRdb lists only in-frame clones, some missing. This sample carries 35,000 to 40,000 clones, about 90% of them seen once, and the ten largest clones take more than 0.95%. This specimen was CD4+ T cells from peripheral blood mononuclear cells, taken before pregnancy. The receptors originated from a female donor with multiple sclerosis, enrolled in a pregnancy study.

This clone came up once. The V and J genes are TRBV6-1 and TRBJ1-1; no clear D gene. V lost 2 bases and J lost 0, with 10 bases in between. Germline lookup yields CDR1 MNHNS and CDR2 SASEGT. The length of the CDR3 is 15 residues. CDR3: CASSEFTSVNTEAFF. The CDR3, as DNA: TGTGCCAGCAGTGAATTCACGTCAGTGAACACTGAAGCTTTCTTT.

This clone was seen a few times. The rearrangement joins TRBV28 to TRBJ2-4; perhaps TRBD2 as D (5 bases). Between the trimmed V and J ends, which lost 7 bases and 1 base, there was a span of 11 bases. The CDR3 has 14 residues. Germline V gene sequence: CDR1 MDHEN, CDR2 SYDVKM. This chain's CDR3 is CASTPPGAKNIQYF. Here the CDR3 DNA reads TGTGCCAGCACCCCCCCGGGGGCCAAAAACATTCAGTACTTC.

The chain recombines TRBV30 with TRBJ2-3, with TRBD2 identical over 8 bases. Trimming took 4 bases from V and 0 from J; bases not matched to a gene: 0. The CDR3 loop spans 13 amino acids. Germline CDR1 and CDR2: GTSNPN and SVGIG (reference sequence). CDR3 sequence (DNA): TGTGCCTGGACTAGCGGGAGCACAGATACGCAGTATTTT. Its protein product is CAWTSGSTDTQYF.

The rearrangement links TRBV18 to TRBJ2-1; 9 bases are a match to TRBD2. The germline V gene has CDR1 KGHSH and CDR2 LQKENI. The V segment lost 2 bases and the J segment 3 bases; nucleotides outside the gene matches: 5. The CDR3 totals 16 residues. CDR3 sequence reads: CASSPNSGSNYNEQFF. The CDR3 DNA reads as TGTGCCAGCTCACCAAATAGCGGGAGTAACTACAATGAGCAGTTCTTC.

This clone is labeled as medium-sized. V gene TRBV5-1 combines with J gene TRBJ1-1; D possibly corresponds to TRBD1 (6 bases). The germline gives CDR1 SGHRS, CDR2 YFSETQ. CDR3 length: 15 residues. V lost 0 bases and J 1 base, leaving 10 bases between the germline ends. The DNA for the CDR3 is TGCGCCAGCAGCTTGGACACAGGGACGAACACTGAAGCTTTCTTT. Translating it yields CASSLDTGTNTEAFF. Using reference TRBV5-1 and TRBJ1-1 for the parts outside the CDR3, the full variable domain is KAGVTQTPRYLIKTRGQQVTLSCSPISGHRSVSWYQQTPGQGLQFLFEYFSETQRNKGNFPGRFSGRQFSNSRSEMNVSTLELGDSALYLCASSLDTGTNTEAFFGQGTRLTVV.